One and the same sample provided the 10 T cell receptor beta chains below, sequenced in a study of blood T cell repertoires in COVID-19. Clones were read by immunoSEQ multiplex PCR, and TCRdb kept only the in-frame ones, dropping some. Of hundreds of thousands of clones detected, about 88% appear once; the ten largest clones hold around 4.5%. The specimen was PBMCs or T cells enriched from blood (not recorded which). Receptors originate from a woman in her twenties or thirties who had been exposed to COVID-19.

The chain has TRBV6-2 or TRBV6-3 and TRBJ1-2, with 7 bases that match TRBD1. V shed 5 bases, J shed 6 bases, and the junction held 3 bases outside the gene matches. Germline V CDR1 and CDR2: MNHEY, SVGEGT. The CDR3 sequence is 12 residues long. This CDR3 is CASSLTGHGYTF. CDR3 bases: TGTGCCAGCAGTCTGACAGGGCATGGCTACACCTTC.

J is TRBJ1-6 and V is TRBV27; tentatively, D is TRBD1 (5 bases). The CDR3 sequence is 16 residues long. With 2 bases removed from V and 6 bases from J, the gap between germline ends came to 14 bases. Germline loops: CDR1 MNHEY, CDR2 SMNVEV (reference sequence). Here the CDR3 reads CASSLRGTGLNSPLHF. The CDR3 DNA reads as TGTGCCAGCAGTTTACGGGGGACGGGGCTTAATTCACCCCTCCACTTT.

This CDR3 is CASSFRTGLGNTFGPYNEQFF. The CDR3 region has the DNA TGCGCCAGCAGCTTCAGGACAGGACTCGGGAATACCTTCGGCCCTTACAATGAGCAGTTCTTC. The chain couples TRBV5-1 to TRBJ2-1; 7 bases fit TRBD1. Unmatched junction bases numbered 24, after V lost 2 bases and J lost 4 bases. The germline V gene encodes CDR1 SGHRS and CDR2 YFSETQ. The CDR3 loop spans 21 amino acids.

The chain combines TRBV5-1 with TRBJ2-7; maybe TRBD2 (5 bases). The CDR3 consists of 14 residues. The ends were cut back, 3 bases at V and 1 base at J, with 11 bases in the middle. Germline CDR1 is SGHRS and CDR2 is YFSETQ. The CDR3: CASSSPGLSYEQYF. In DNA, the CDR3 is TGCGCCAGCAGCTCGCCGGGATTATCCTACGAGCAGTACTTC.

This clone was picked up one time. This chain connects TRBV10-2 to TRBJ1-1; 8 positions match TRBD1. This CDR3 has 14 amino acids. Trimming at V came to 2 bases and at J to 8 bases, leaving 7 bases not matched to a gene. CDR1 is WSHSY and CDR2 is SAAADI in the germline V gene. The DNA for the CDR3 is TGCGCCAGCAGTGAGCCCGGGACAGGCGTCGAAGCTTTCTTT. As protein: CASSEPGTGVEAFF.

V and J are TRBV25-1 and TRBJ2-7; weak D call: TRBD1 (5 bases). Germline loops: CDR1 MGHDK, CDR2 SYGVNS. The CDR3 is made up of 13 amino acids. Trimming stripped 3 bases from V and 7 bases from J, with 13 bases between. The DNA of the CDR3 is TGTGCCAGCAGTGATATGGGGCTTGGGGAGCAGTACTTC. This gives the protein CASSDMGLGEQYF.

The chain has TRBV7-8 and TRBJ1-5; D is possibly TRBD1 (5 bases). The CDR3 length is 17 residues. The V gene's germline CDR1 is SGHVS and CDR2 FQNEAQ. The V end was cut by 1 base, the J end by 2 bases, with 15 bases between. In nucleotides, the CDR3 is TGTGCCAGCAGCTTAGAAACAGGTTGGGGGGGCAATCAGCCCCAGCATTTT. Translated, it gives CASSLETGWGGNQPQHF. The variable domain in full, completed from reference TRBV7-8 and TRBJ1-5, reads GAGVSQSPRYKVAKRGQDVALRCDPISGHVSLFWYQQALGQGPEFLTYFQNEAQLDKSGLPSDRFFAERPEGSVSTLKIQRTQQEDSAVYLCASSLETGWGGNQPQHFGDGTRLSIL.

As DNA, the CDR3 is TGTGAAGGCGGGGCGAGCACAGATACGCAGTATTTT. Its translation is CEGGASTDTQYF. The chain joins TRBV12-3 or TRBV12-4 to TRBJ2-3, with TRBD2 as a possible D gene (6 bases). The CDR3 runs 12 residues.

J is TRBJ1-2 and V is TRBV7-9; 9 bases agree with TRBD1. CDR1 is SEHNR and CDR2 is FQNEAQ in the germline V gene (reference sequence). V trimming: 5 bases; J trimming: 2 bases; junction bases outside the gene matches: 3. The CDR3 sequence is 14 residues long. CDR3: CASSADRGNYGYTF. In nucleotides, the CDR3 is TGTGCCAGCAGCGCCGACAGGGGGAACTATGGCTACACCTTC.

This chain links TRBV9 with TRBJ2-2; 8 nucleotides line up with TRBD2. The V gene's germline CDR1 is SGDLS and CDR2 YYNGEE. This CDR3 region has 18 residues. The V segment lost 2 bases and the J segment 1 base; nucleotides outside the gene matches: 10. CDR3 DNA sequence: TGTGCCAGCAGCGTCAACACCTACAGCGGGGGGAACACCGGGGAGCTGTTTTTT. It translates to CASSVNTYSGGNTGELFF.